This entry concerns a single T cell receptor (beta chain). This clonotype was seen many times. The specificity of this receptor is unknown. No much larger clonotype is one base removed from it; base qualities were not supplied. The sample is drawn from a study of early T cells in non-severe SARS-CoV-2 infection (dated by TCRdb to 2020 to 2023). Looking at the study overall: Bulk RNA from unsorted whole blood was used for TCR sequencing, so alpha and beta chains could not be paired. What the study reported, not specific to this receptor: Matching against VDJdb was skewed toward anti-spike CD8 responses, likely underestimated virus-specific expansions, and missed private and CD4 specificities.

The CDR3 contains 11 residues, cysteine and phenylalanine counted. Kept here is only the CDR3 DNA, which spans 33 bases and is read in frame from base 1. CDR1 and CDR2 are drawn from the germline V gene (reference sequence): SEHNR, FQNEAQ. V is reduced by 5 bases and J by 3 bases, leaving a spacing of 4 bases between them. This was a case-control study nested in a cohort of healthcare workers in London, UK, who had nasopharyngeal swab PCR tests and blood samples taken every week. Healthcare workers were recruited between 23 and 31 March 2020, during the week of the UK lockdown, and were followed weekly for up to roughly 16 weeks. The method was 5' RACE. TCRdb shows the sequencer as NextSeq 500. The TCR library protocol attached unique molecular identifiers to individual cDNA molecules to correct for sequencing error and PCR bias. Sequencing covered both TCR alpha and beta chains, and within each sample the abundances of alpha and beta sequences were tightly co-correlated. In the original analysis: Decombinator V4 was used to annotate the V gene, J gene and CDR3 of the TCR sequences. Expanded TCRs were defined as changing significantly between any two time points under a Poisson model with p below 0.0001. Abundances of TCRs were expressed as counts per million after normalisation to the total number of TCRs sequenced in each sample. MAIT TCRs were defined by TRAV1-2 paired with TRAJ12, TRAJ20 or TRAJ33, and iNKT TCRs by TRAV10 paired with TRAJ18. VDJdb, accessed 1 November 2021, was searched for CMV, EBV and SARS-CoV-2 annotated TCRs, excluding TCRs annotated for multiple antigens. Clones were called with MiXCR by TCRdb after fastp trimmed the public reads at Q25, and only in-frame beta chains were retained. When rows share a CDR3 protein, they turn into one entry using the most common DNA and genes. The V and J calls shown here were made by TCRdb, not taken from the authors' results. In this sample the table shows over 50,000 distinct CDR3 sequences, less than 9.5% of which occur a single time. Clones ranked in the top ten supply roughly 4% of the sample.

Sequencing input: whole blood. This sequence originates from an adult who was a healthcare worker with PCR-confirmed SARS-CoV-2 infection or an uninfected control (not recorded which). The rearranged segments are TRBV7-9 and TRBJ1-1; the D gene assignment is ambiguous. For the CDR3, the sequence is CASSRDTEAFF. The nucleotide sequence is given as TGTGCCAGCAGCCGGGACACTGAAGCTTTCTTT. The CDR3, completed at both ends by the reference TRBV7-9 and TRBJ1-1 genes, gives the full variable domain DTGVSQNPRHKITKRGQNVTFRCDPISEHNRLYWYRQTLGQGPEFLTYFQNEAQLEKSRLLSDRFSAERPKGSFSTLEIQRTEQGDSAMYLCASSRDTEAFFGQGTRLTVV.